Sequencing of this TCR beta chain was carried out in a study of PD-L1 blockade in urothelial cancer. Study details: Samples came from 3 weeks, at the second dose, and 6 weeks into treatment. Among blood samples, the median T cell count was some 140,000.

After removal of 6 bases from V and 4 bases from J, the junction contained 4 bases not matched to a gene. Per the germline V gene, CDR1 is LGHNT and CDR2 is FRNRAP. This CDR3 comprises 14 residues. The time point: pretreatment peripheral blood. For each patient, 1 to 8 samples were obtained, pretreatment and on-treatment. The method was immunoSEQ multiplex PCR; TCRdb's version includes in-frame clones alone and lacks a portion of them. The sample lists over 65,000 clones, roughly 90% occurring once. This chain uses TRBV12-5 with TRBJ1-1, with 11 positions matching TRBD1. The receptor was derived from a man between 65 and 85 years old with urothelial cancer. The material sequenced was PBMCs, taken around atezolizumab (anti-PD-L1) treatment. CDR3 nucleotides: TGTGCTAGTGGGACCGGGACAGGGGGCACTGAAGCTTTCTTT. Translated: CASGTGTGGTEAFF. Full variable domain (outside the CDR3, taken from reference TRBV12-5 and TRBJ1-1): DARVTQTPRHKVTEMGQEVTMRCQPILGHNTVFWYRQTMMQGLELLAYFRNRAPLDDSGMPKDRFSAEMPDATLATLKIQPSEPRDSAVYFCASGTGTGGTEAFFGQGTRLTVV.